This T cell receptor (beta chain) was captured in a study of blood T cell repertoires in COVID-19. Study-wide background: Sites in the United States, Italy and Spain provided acute and convalescent COVID-19 samples. The cDNA or gDNA used as material had been derived from T cells, B-cell-depleted T cells, or PBMCs.

Authors' analysis steps: Amplification with reference gene primers provided the estimates of nucleated cell counts. Some clones are missing from TCRdb's copy, which holds only in-frame ones; the method was immunoSEQ multiplex PCR. V and J calls and clone size are given by that table; D and trimming were obtained from the DNA. In the table there are about 75,000 clones, around 80% of which are singletons. The CDR3 runs to 11 residues. The V gene lost 1 base and the J gene lost 10 bases, with 7 bases spanning the gap. Germline V gene data show CDR1 as LGHDT and CDR2 as YNNKEL (reference sequence). The sequenced sample was peripheral blood. The source is a woman aged 50 to 60 with acute or convalescent COVID-19. The genes are TRBV3-1 (or the pseudogene TRBV3-2) and TRBJ1-1; possibly TRBD1 for D (5 bases). This CDR3 is CASSQGGGAFF. CDR3 coding DNA: TGTGCCAGCAGCCAAGGGGGGGGAGCTTTCTTT.